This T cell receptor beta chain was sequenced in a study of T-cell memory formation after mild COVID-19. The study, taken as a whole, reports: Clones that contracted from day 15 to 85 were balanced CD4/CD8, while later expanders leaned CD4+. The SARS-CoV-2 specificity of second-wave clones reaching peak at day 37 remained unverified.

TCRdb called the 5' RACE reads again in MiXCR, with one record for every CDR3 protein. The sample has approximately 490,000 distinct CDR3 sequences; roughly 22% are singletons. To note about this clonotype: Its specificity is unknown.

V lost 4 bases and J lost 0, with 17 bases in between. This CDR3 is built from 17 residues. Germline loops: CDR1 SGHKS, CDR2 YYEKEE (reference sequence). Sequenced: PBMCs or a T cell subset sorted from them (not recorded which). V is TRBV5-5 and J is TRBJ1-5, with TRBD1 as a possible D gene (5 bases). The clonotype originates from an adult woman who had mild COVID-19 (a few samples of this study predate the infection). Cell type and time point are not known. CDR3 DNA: TGTGCCAGCAGCCCCTTAGGAGGGGACGGTAGCAATCAGCCCCAGCATTTT. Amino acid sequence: CASSPLGGDGSNQPQHF.